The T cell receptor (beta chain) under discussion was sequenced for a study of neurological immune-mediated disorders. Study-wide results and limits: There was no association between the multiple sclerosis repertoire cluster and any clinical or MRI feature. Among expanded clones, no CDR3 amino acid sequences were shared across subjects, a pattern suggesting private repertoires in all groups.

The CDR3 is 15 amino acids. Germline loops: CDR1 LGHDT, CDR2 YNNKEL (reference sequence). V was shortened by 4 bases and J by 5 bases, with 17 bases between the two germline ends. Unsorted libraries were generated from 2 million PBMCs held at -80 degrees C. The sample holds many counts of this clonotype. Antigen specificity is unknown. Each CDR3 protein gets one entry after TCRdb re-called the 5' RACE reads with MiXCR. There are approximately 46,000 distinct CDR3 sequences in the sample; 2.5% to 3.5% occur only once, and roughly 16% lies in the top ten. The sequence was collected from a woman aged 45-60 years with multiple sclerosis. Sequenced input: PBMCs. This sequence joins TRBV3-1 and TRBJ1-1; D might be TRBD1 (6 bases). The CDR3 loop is CASSPPRGGLTEAFF. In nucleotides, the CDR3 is TGTGCCAGCAGCCCGCCCCGGGGGGGCCTGACTGAAGCTTTCTTT.